A selection of T cell receptor beta chains follows, all from one sample in a study of long-term antiretroviral therapy in people with HIV. Libraries were prepared by immunoSEQ multiplex PCR; TCRdb keeps only in-frame clonotypes and omits some of them. The table includes some 16,000 clones, about 95% detected once. This specimen was unsorted PBMCs, taken 6.4 years after starting antiretroviral therapy. The receptors come from a woman in her forties or fifties with HIV. Each CDR3 is given with its conserved first and last residue. The order of the fields is CDR3 protein, CDR3 DNA, D gene, clone size, J gene, V gene. A D gene is named only where the DNA matches it firmly. Clone size is not always given. Where it is, it says once, few, many or a class for expanded clones.

CDR3: CASSFEDGMGPQHF; DNA: TGTGCCAGCAGTTTTGAAGACGGGATGGGGCCCCAGCATTTT; D: -; size: -; J: TRBJ1-5; V: TRBV6-5
CDR3: CATSRVLGAGANVLTF; DNA: TGTGCCACCAGCAGAGTGTTGGGGGCTGGGGCCAACGTCCTGACTTTC; D: -; size: -; J: TRBJ2-6; V: TRBV15
CDR3: CASSPLDRTNQPQHF; DNA: TGTGCCAGTAGTCCCTTGGACAGGACCAATCAGCCCCAGCATTTT; D: TRBD1; size: -; J: TRBJ1-5; V: TRBV19
CDR3: CASSPGQRNEKLFF; DNA: TGTGCCAGCAGCCCGGGACAGCGTAATGAAAAACTGTTTTTT; D: TRBD1; size: -; J: TRBJ1-4; V: TRBV14
CDR3: CASSQDVLDTQYF; DNA: TGCGCCAGCAGCCAAGACGTACTAGATACGCAGTATTTT; D: -; size: -; J: TRBJ2-3; V: TRBV4-3
CDR3: CAWSRLQLPAYGYTF; DNA: TGTGCCTGGAGTCGACTTCAGCTGCCGGCTTATGGCTACACCTTC; D: -; size: -; J: TRBJ1-2; V: TRBV30
CDR3: CASSLEAGTYEQYF; DNA: TGTGCCAGCAGCTTAGAGGCAGGAACGTACGAGCAGTACTTC; D: -; size: -; J: TRBJ2-7; V: TRBV7-8
CDR3: CASSATGFPDTQYF; DNA: TGTGCCAGCAGTGCGACAGGGTTTCCAGATACGCAGTATTTT; D: TRBD1; size: -; J: TRBJ2-3; V: TRBV6-5
CDR3: CASSLRLTRSEQYF; DNA: TGTGCCAGCAGTTTAAGGCTGACTAGGAGCGAGCAGTACTTC; D: -; size: -; J: TRBJ2-7; V: TRBV27
CDR3: CASSRGQSYNEQFF; DNA: TGTGCCAGCAGCAGGGGACAGAGTTACAATGAGCAGTTCTTC; D: TRBD1; size: -; J: TRBJ2-1; V: TRBV7-2
CDR3: CASSLDRTEYGYTF; DNA: TGTGCCAGCAGCTTAGATCGGACAGAGTATGGCTACACCTTC; D: -; size: once; J: TRBJ1-2; V: TRBV7-8
CDR3: CAWSVDWGTEAFF; DNA: TGTGCCTGGAGTGTTGATTGGGGGACTGAAGCTTTCTTT; D: -; size: few; J: TRBJ1-1; V: TRBV30
CDR3: CASSLGGPLSSYNEQFF; DNA: TGTGCCAGCAGCTTAGGGGGCCCTCTGAGCTCCTACAATGAGCAGTTCTTC; D: TRBD1; size: -; J: TRBJ2-1; V: TRBV5-4
CDR3: CASSFWAGNTEAFF; DNA: TGTGCCAGCAGTTTCTGGGCGGGGAACACTGAAGCTTTCTTT; D: -; size: -; J: TRBJ1-1; V: TRBV6-5
CDR3: CASSQVEDNQPQHF; DNA: TGTGCCAGCAGCCAAGTGGAAGATAATCAGCCCCAGCATTTT; D: -; size: once; J: TRBJ1-5; V: TRBV4-2
CDR3: CASSRDYRNEQFF; DNA: TGTGCCAGCAGCCGGGACTACCGCAATGAGCAGTTCTTC; D: TRBD2; size: -; J: TRBJ2-1; V: TRBV6-5
CDR3: CASSSDRTGVTDEKLFF; DNA: TGTGCCAGCAGTTCCGACCGGACGGGGGTAACGGATGAAAAACTGTTTTTT; D: -; size: -; J: TRBJ1-4; V: TRBV28
CDR3: CASSLGTGEQFF; DNA: TGTGCCAGCAGCTTAGGGACAGGGGAGCAGTTCTTC; D: TRBD1; size: -; J: TRBJ2-1; V: TRBV7-9
CDR3: CASSVRDYYEQYF; DNA: TGCGCCAGCAGTGTGCGGGATTACTACGAGCAGTACTTC; D: -; size: -; J: TRBJ2-7; V: TRBV10-2
CDR3: CASSLDTDYGYTF; DNA: TGTGCCAGCAGCCTAGACACAGACTATGGCTACACCTTC; D: -; size: -; J: TRBJ1-2; V: TRBV11-1
CDR3: CASSERGDEQFF; DNA: TGTGCCAGCAGTGAACGAGGGGATGAGCAGTTCTTC; D: -; size: -; J: TRBJ2-1; V: TRBV2
CDR3: CASSDRGPEQYF; DNA: TGTGCCAGTAGTGACAGGGGTCCCGAGCAGTACTTC; D: TRBD1; size: -; J: TRBJ2-7; V: TRBV19
CDR3: CASRAGVSYEQYF; DNA: TGTGCCAGCCGAGCGGGAGTCTCCTACGAGCAGTACTTC; D: TRBD2; size: -; J: TRBJ2-7; V: TRBV2
CDR3: CASSKGINTEAFF; DNA: TGTGCCAGTAGTAAAGGGATAAACACTGAAGCTTTCTTT; D: -; size: -; J: TRBJ1-1; V: TRBV19
CDR3: CASSDPVASGSGETQYF; DNA: TGTGCCAGCAGTGATCCGGTGGCTAGCGGGAGCGGGGAGACCCAGTACTTC; D: TRBD2; size: -; J: TRBJ2-5; V: TRBV2
CDR3: CASSLEGGAGAYEQYF; DNA: TGCGCCAGCAGCTTGGAAGGGGGCGCAGGGGCCTACGAGCAGTACTTC; D: TRBD1; size: -; J: TRBJ2-7; V: TRBV5-1
CDR3: CASRKQGYTDTQYF; DNA: TGTGCCAGCAGAAAACAGGGATACACAGATACGCAGTATTTT; D: -; size: -; J: TRBJ2-3; V: TRBV6-5
CDR3: CSAQTSGSLLDTQYF; DNA: TGCAGCGCTCAAACTAGCGGGAGTTTGTTGGATACGCAGTATTTT; D: TRBD2; size: -; J: TRBJ2-3; V: TRBV29-1
CDR3: CASSVIRSVDEQFF; DNA: TGTGCCAGCAGCGTGATTCGTAGTGTTGATGAGCAGTTCTTC; D: -; size: once; J: TRBJ2-1; V: TRBV9
CDR3: CASSLPGGFTDTGELFF; DNA: TGCGCCAGCAGCTTGCCGGGAGGCTTTACGGACACCGGGGAGCTGTTTTTT; D: TRBD2; size: -; J: TRBJ2-2; V: TRBV5-1
CDR3: CASSSTGGTDTQYF; DNA: TGTGCCAGTAGTTCGACAGGGGGCACAGATACGCAGTATTTT; D: TRBD1; size: -; J: TRBJ2-3; V: TRBV19
CDR3: CASSINNPSNQPQHF; DNA: TGTGCCAGTAGTATAAATAATCCCAGCAATCAGCCCCAGCATTTT; D: -; size: -; J: TRBJ1-5; V: TRBV19
CDR3: CSAGQYTDTQYF; DNA: TGCAGCGCCGGACAGTACACAGATACGCAGTATTTT; D: -; size: -; J: TRBJ2-3; V: TRBV29-1
CDR3: CASSDRGRVYEQYF; DNA: TGTGCCAGCAGCGACCGGGGAAGGGTTTACGAGCAGTACTTC; D: -; size: -; J: TRBJ2-7; V: TRBV9
CDR3: CASSLVGASNNEQFF; DNA: TGCGCCAGCAGCTTGGTGGGTGCGTCGAACAATGAGCAGTTCTTC; D: -; size: once; J: TRBJ2-1; V: TRBV5-1
CDR3: CASSLGRNLPQHF; DNA: TGTGCCAGCAGCTTGGGCCGGAACCTGCCCCAGCATTTT; D: -; size: -; J: TRBJ1-5; V: TRBV5-4
CDR3: CASSLSSMSTYSPLHF; DNA: TGCGCCAGCAGCTTGAGTTCCATGAGCACCTATTCACCCCTCCACTTT; D: -; size: -; J: TRBJ1-6; V: TRBV5-1
CDR3: CASSQEDREVNTGELFF; DNA: TGCGCCAGCAGCCAAGAGGACAGGGAAGTCAACACCGGGGAGCTGTTTTTT; D: TRBD1; size: -; J: TRBJ2-2; V: TRBV4-3
CDR3: CASSLRMGVGANEQFF; DNA: TGTGCCAGCAGCCTTAGAATGGGGGTTGGGGCCAATGAGCAGTTCTTC; D: -; size: -; J: TRBJ2-1; V: TRBV7-6
CDR3: CASSLPPGQVGTNTEAFF; DNA: TGTGCCAGCAGTTTACCCCCGGGACAGGTGGGAACGAACACTGAAGCTTTCTTT; D: TRBD1; size: once; J: TRBJ1-1; V: TRBV27
CDR3: CASSSLTGDTEAFF; DNA: TGCGCCAGCAGCTCTTTGACAGGGGACACTGAAGCTTTCTTT; D: TRBD1; size: -; J: TRBJ1-1; V: TRBV5-1
CDR3: CASSRDINYGYTF; DNA: TGTGCCAGCAGCAGAGACATTAACTATGGCTACACCTTC; D: -; size: -; J: TRBJ1-2; V: TRBV5-6
CDR3: CASSIGVSGQETQYF; DNA: TGTGCCAGTAGTATTGGGGTAAGCGGCCAAGAGACCCAGTACTTC; D: -; size: -; J: TRBJ2-5; V: TRBV19
CDR3: CASSSRQTGGYGYTF; DNA: TGTGCCAGCAGCTCCCGTCAGACAGGTGGCTATGGCTACACCTTC; D: -; size: -; J: TRBJ1-2; V: TRBV7-2
CDR3: CASSLGHSNNEQFF; DNA: TGCGCCAGCAGCCTCGGACATTCCAACAATGAGCAGTTCTTC; D: -; size: -; J: TRBJ2-1; V: TRBV5-1
CDR3: CASRPTQVGGTGNTEAFF; DNA: TGTGCAAGTCGCCCCACCCAAGTCGGGGGAACTGGGAACACTGAAGCTTTCTTT; D: -; size: -; J: TRBJ1-1; V: TRBV12-2
CDR3: CASKTGEGTGTEAFF; DNA: TGTGCCAGCAAAACCGGGGAGGGGACGGGTACTGAAGCTTTCTTT; D: -; size: -; J: TRBJ1-1; V: TRBV27
CDR3: CSVEETQYF; DNA: TGCAGCGTCGAAGAGACCCAGTACTTC; D: -; size: -; J: TRBJ2-5; V: TRBV29-1
CDR3: CASSAPSGGPTSYNEQFF; DNA: TGTGCCAGCAGCGCCCCATCAGGGGGGCCTACTTCCTACAATGAGCAGTTCTTC; D: -; size: -; J: TRBJ2-1; V: TRBV9
CDR3: CASSLRRGTYNEQFF; DNA: TGTGCCAGCAGCTTACGACGGGGAACGTACAATGAGCAGTTCTTC; D: -; size: -; J: TRBJ2-1; V: TRBV7-9
CDR3: CASTPASSRMNTEAFF; DNA: TGTGCCAGTACCCCTGCGAGCAGTCGGATGAACACTGAAGCTTTCTTT; D: -; size: once; J: TRBJ1-1; V: TRBV19
CDR3: CASSQERSGSITGEQYF; DNA: TGCGCCAGCAGCCAAGAACGAAGCGGGAGTATCACGGGGGAGCAGTACTTC; D: TRBD2; size: once; J: TRBJ2-7; V: TRBV4-3
CDR3: CASSLGPASYNEQFF; DNA: TGTGCCAGCAGCCTTGGGCCCGCATCCTACAATGAGCAGTTCTTC; D: -; size: -; J: TRBJ2-1; V: TRBV7-8
CDR3: CASSQESGLAGTDTQYF; DNA: TGTGCCAGCAGCCAAGAATCCGGGCTAGCGGGAACAGATACGCAGTATTTT; D: TRBD2; size: -; J: TRBJ2-3; V: TRBV14
CDR3: CASSYSRVEAFF; DNA: TGTGCCAGCAGTTACTCCAGGGTTGAAGCTTTCTTT; D: -; size: -; J: TRBJ1-1; V: TRBV6-6